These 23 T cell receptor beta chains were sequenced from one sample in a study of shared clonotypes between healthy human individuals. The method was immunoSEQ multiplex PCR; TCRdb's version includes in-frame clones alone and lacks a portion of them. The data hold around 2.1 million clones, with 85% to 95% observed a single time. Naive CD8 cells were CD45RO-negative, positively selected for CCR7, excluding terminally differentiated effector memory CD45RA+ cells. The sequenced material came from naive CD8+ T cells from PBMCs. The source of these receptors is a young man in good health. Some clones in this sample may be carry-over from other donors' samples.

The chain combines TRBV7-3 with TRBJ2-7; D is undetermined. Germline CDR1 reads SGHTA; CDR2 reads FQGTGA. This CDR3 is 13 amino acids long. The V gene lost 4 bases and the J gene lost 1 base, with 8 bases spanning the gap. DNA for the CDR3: TGTGCCAGCAGCTCAACTCATTCCTACGAGCAGTACTTC. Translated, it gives CASSSTHSYEQYF. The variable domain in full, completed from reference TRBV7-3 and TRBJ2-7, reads GAGVSQTPSNKVTEKGKYVELRCDPISGHTALYWYRQSLGQGPEFLIYFQGTGAADDSGLPNDRFFAVRPEGSVSTLKIQRTERGDSAVYLCASSSTHSYEQYFGPGTRLTVT.

CDR3 sequence (DNA): TGTGCCAGCAGCGTAGGATTGTCTGCGTCCTACGAGCAGTACTTC. This sequence encodes CASSVGLSASYEQYF. The genes are TRBV9 and TRBJ2-7, with no clear D. This CDR3 has 15 amino acids. CDR1 is SGDLS and CDR2 is YYNGEE in the germline V gene. V was cut by 0 bases and J by 1 base, with 11 bases left in between.

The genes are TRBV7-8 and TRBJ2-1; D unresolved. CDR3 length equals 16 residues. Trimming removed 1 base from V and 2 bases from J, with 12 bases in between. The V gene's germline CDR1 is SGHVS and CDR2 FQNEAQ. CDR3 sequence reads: CASSLEMELAYNEQFF. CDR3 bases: TGTGCCAGCAGCTTAGAAATGGAGCTGGCCTACAATGAGCAGTTCTTC.

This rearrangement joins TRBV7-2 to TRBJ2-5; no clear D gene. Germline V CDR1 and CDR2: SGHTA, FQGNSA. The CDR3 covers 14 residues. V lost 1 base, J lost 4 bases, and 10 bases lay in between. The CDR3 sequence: CASSLGKVGETQYF. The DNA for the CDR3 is TGTGCCAGCAGCTTAGGAAAAGTCGGAGAGACCCAGTACTTC.

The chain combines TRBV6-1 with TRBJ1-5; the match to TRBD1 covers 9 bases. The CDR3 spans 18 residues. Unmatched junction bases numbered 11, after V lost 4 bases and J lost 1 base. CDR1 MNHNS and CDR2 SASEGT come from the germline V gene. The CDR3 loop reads CASSAGQGKRPSNQPQHF. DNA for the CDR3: TGTGCCAGCAGTGCCGGACAGGGGAAAAGGCCCAGCAATCAGCCCCAGCATTTT.

CDR3 bases: TGTGCCAGCACCATGACAGGGCGGAACGAGCAGTACTTC. Translated, it gives CASTMTGRNEQYF. The gene calls are TRBV2 and TRBJ2-7; TRBD1 aligns across 7 bases. Germline lookup yields CDR1 SNHLY and CDR2 FYNNEI. This CDR3 region has 13 residues. J was trimmed by 5 bases and V by 7 bases; bases with no gene match: 8.

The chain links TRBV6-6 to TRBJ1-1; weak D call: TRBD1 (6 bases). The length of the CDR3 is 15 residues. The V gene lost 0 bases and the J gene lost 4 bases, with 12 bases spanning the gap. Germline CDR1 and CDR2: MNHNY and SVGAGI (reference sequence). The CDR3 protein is CASSYSGGRATEAFF. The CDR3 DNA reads TGTGCCAGCAGTTACTCCGGGGGGCGGGCCACTGAAGCTTTCTTT.

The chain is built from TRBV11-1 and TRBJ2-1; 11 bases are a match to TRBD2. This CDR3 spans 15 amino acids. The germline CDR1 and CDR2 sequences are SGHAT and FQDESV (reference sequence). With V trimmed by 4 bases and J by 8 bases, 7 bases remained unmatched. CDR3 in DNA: TGTGCCAGCAGCTCGGTAGCGGGAGGGTTCGATGAGCAGTTCTTC. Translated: CASSSVAGGFDEQFF.

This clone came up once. CDR3 sequence (DNA): TGTGCCAGCAGCAAAATTAGCGGGAGGGCCTACAATGAGCAGTTCTTC. It codes for CASSKISGRAYNEQFF. This chain links TRBV7-8 with TRBJ2-1, with TRBD2 identical over 11 bases. The CDR3 has 16 residues. CDR1 and CDR2 (germline): SGHVS, FQNEAQ. V shed 5 bases, J shed 2 bases, and the junction held 5 bases outside the gene matches.

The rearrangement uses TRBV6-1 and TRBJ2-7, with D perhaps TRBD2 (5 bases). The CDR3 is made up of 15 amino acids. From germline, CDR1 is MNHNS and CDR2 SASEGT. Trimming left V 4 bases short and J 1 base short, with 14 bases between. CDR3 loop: CASSASGISSYEQYF. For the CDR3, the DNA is TGTGCCAGCAGTGCTTCCGGGATTTCGTCCTACGAGCAGTACTTC.

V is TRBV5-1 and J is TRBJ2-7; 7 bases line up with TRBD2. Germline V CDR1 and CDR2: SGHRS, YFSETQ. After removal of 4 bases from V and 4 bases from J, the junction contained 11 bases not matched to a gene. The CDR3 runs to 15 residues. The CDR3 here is CASSPLSGPLYEQYF. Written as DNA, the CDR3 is TGCGCCAGCAGCCCTCTTAGCGGGCCACTTTACGAGCAGTACTTC.

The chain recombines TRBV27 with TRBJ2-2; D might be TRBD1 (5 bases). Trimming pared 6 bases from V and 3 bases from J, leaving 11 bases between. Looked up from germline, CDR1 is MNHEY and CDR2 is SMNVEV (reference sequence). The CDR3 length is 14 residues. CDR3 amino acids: CASRAGWDTGELFF. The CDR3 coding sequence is TGTGCCAGCAGGGCAGGGTGGGACACCGGGGAGCTGTTTTTT.

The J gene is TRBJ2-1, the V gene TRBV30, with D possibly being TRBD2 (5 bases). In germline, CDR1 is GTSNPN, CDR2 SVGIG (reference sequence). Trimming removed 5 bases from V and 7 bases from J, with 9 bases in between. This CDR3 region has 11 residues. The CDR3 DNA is TGTGCCTGGGGACGGGAAAATGAGCAGTTCTTC. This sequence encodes CAWGRENEQFF. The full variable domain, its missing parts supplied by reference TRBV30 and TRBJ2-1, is SQTIHQWPATLVQPVGSPLSLECTVEGTSNPNLYWYRQAAGRGLQLLFYSVGIGQISSEVPQNLSASRPQDRQFILSSKKLLLSDSGFYLCAWGRENEQFFGPGTRLTVL.

The chain's CDR3 is CASSYSLITEKLFF. CDR3 in DNA: TGTGCCAGCAGCTATAGCCTAATCACGGAAAAACTGTTTTTT. The chain combines TRBV7-6 with TRBJ1-4; D is undetermined. From germline, CDR1 is SGHVS and CDR2 FNYEAQ. The CDR3 is made up of 14 amino acids. The V end was cut by 4 bases, the J end by 8 bases, with 14 bases between.

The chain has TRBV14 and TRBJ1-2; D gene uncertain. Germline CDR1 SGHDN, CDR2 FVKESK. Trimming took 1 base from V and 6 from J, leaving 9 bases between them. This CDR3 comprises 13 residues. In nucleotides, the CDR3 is TGTGCCAGCAGCCAAGGGCCCGGGAATGGCTACACCTTC. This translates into CASSQGPGNGYTF.

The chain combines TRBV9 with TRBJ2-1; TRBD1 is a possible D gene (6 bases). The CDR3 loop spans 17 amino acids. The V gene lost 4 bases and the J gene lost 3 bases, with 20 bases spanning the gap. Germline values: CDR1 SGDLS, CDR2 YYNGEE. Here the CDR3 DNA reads TGTGCCAGCAGCAACGCCCTCCAGCGGACAGACTACAATGAGCAGTTCTTC. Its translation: CASSNALQRTDYNEQFF.

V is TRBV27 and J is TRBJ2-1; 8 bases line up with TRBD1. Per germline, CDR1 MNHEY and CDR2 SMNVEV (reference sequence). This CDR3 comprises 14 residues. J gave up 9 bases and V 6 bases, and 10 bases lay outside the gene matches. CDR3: CASRDRVGLGEQFF. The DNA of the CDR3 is TGTGCCAGCAGGGACAGGGTGGGACTGGGTGAGCAGTTCTTC.

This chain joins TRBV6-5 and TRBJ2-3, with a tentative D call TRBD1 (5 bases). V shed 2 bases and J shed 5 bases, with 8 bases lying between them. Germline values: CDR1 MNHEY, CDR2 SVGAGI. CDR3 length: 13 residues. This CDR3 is CASSYDRQDTQYF. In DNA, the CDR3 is TGTGCCAGCAGTTACGACAGACAAGATACGCAGTATTTT.

In DNA form, the CDR3 reads TGTGCCAGCAGCCACACAACCTACGAGCAGTACTTC. Its protein product is CASSHTTYEQYF. The V gene is TRBV7-9, the J gene TRBJ2-7; D unclear. The germline V gene has CDR1 SEHNR and CDR2 FQNEAQ (reference sequence). The CDR3 contains 12 residues. V was pared by 5 bases and J by 2 bases, with 7 bases between.

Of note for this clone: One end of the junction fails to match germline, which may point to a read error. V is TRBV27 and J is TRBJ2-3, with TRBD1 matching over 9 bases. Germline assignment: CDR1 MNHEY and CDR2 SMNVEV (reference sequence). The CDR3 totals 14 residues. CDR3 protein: CASSLSRTGQGPLF. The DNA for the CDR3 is TGTGCCAGCAGTTTATCCCGGACGGGACAGGGACCCCTTTTT.

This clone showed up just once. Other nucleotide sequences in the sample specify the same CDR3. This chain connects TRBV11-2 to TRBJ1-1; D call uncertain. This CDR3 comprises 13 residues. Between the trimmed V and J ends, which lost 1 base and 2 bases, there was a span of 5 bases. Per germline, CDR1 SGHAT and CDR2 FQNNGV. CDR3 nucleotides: TGTGCCAGCAGCTTAGTTCTAAACACTGAAGCTTTCTTT. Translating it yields CASSLVLNTEAFF. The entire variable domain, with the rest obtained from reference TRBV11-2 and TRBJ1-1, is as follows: EAGVAQSPRYKIIEKRQSVAFWCNPISGHATLYWYQQILGQGPKLLIQFQNNGVVDDSQLPKDRFSAERLKGVDSTLKIQPAKLEDSAVYLCASSLVLNTEAFFGQGTRLTVV.

CDR3 region: CASSPRGGPGNTIYF. DNA for the CDR3: TGTGCCAGCAGCCCGCGTGGGGGACCTGGAAACACCATATATTTT. The chain is built from TRBV7-6 and TRBJ1-3, with D tentatively TRBD1 (5 bases). This CDR3 is built from 15 residues. Trimming left V 5 bases short and J 2 bases short, with 13 bases between. Germline V gives CDR1 SGHVS, CDR2 FNYEAQ.

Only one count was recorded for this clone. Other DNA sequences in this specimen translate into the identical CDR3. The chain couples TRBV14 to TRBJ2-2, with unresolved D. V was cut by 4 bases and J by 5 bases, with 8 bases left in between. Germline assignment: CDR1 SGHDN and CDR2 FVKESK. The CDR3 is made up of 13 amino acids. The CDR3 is CASSPTLTGELFF. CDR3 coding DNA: TGTGCCAGCAGCCCTACCCTTACCGGGGAGCTGTTTTTT.